Listed below are T cell receptor beta chains from one sample, sequenced in a study of T cell repertoires in cytomegalovirus infection. Their specific antigens are unknown. TCRdb re-analysed the reads in MiXCR, keeping a single row per CDR3 protein. There are about half a million distinct CDR3 sequences in the sample; around 30% occur only once, and around a sixth lies in the top ten. The specimen comprised cultured PBMCs, sampled from culture after CMV antigen stimulation. These receptors were taken from a human donor in good health (CMV status not recorded). Some clones in this sample may be carry-over from other donors' samples. Each CDR3 is given with its conserved first and last residue. The order of the fields is CDR3 length, D gene, clone size, J gene, V gene, CDR3 protein, CDR3 DNA. A D gene is named only where the DNA matches it firmly. Clone size appears in some rows only: once, few, many, or a class for an expanded clone.

len: 14
d_gene: TRBD2
abundance: .
j_gene: TRBJ2-7
v_gene: TRBV27
CDR3aa: CASSLGREGYEQYF
CDR3nt: TGTGCCAGCAGTTTAGGCCGGGAGGGCTACGAGCAGTACTTC

len: 16
d_gene: TRBD2
abundance: .
j_gene: TRBJ2-5
v_gene: TRBV27
CDR3aa: CASSRTRLAGDETQYF
CDR3nt: TGTGCCAGCAGCCGAACCCGACTAGCGGGAGATGAGACCCAGTACTTC

len: 16
d_gene: TRBD1
abundance: .
j_gene: TRBJ2-2
v_gene: TRBV7-1
CDR3aa: CASSYTGTGGTGELFF
CDR3nt: TGTGCCAGCAGCTACACCGGGACAGGGGGCACCGGGGAGCTGTTTTTT

len: 16
d_gene: TRBD2
abundance: few
j_gene: TRBJ2-1
v_gene: TRBV7-9
CDR3aa: CASSIAPSGRIYEQFF
CDR3nt: TGTGCCAGCAGCATCGCCCCGAGCGGGAGAATATATGAGCAGTTCTTC

len: 14
d_gene: .
abundance: many
j_gene: TRBJ1-1
v_gene: TRBV6-1
CDR3aa: CASSRTSGRGEAFF
CDR3nt: TGTGCCAGCAGTAGGACCTCAGGTCGGGGTGAAGCTTTCTTT

len: 15
d_gene: TRBD2
abundance: .
j_gene: TRBJ2-1
v_gene: TRBV6-2/TRBV6-3
CDR3aa: CASGYRLAGGNEQFF
CDR3nt: TGTGCCAGCGGTTATAGGCTAGCGGGAGGGAATGAGCAGTTCTTC

len: 14
d_gene: .
abundance: .
j_gene: TRBJ1-1
v_gene: TRBV18
CDR3aa: CASSPRTQNTEAFF
CDR3nt: TGTGCCAGCTCACCACGGACACAAAACACTGAAGCTTTCTTT

len: 15
d_gene: .
abundance: .
j_gene: TRBJ2-5
v_gene: TRBV6-2/TRBV6-3
CDR3aa: CASSHWGPGQETQYF
CDR3nt: TGTGCCAGCAGCCACTGGGGACCGGGCCAAGAGACCCAGTACTTC

len: 14
d_gene: .
abundance: many
j_gene: TRBJ1-5
v_gene: TRBV19
CDR3aa: CASSRPSFNQPQHF
CDR3nt: TGTGCCAGTAGTCGCCCTTCTTTCAATCAGCCCCAGCATTTT

len: 15
d_gene: TRBD1
abundance: few
j_gene: TRBJ1-2
v_gene: TRBV7-8
CDR3aa: CASSSRDRPNYGYTF
CDR3nt: TGTGCCAGCAGCTCCCGGGACAGGCCTAACTATGGCTACACCTTC

len: 15
d_gene: TRBD2
abundance: .
j_gene: TRBJ2-5
v_gene: TRBV27
CDR3aa: CASSPTSAGQETQYF
CDR3nt: TGTGCCAGCAGTCCGACTAGCGCTGGGCAAGAGACCCAGTACTTC

len: 14
d_gene: .
abundance: few
j_gene: TRBJ1-1
v_gene: TRBV19
CDR3aa: CASSMGRTNTEAFF
CDR3nt: TGTGCCAGTAGTATGGGCAGGACGAACACTGAAGCTTTCTTT

len: 16
d_gene: .
abundance: few
j_gene: TRBJ1-4
v_gene: TRBV6-2/TRBV6-3
CDR3aa: CASSDLHTANNEKLFF
CDR3nt: TGTGCCAGCAGTGACCTACATACGGCGAATAATGAAAAACTGTTTTTT

len: 15
d_gene: .
abundance: .
j_gene: TRBJ2-2
v_gene: TRBV6-7
CDR3aa: CASSYSAPNTGELFF
CDR3nt: TGTGCCAGCAGTTACTCGGCCCCTAACACCGGGGAGCTGTTTTTT

len: 15
d_gene: .
abundance: few
j_gene: TRBJ2-3
v_gene: TRBV4-3
CDR3aa: CASSDRRESTDTQYF
CDR3nt: TGCGCCAGTTCGGACAGGCGGGAATCGACAGATACGCAGTATTTT

len: 12
d_gene: .
abundance: once
j_gene: TRBJ2-3
v_gene: TRBV29-1
CDR3aa: CSVDQGADTQYF
CDR3nt: TGCAGCGTTGATCAGGGCGCAGATACGCAGTATTTT

len: 21
d_gene: .
abundance: .
j_gene: TRBJ2-3
v_gene: TRBV4-1
CDR3aa: CASSQADVGSPVRPFKSTQYF
CDR3nt: TGCGCCAGCAGCCAAGCGGATGTGGGCAGCCCCGTCCGGCCCTTCAAAAGTACGCAGTATTTT

len: 15
d_gene: TRBD2
abundance: .
j_gene: TRBJ2-2
v_gene: TRBV10-3
CDR3aa: CATTALAGNTGELFF
CDR3nt: TGTGCCACTACTGCACTAGCGGGAAACACCGGGGAGCTGTTTTTT